The rows below give T cell receptor beta chains drawn from one sample of a study of T cell responses to AZD1222 COVID-19 vaccine. Assay: immunoSEQ multiplex PCR; the TCRdb copy retains only in-frame clones and omits some. The data show around 130,000 clones, roughly 92% seen once. Sample: peripheral blood, taken on day 0 of AZD1222 vaccination. The source is an adult in good health. The CDR3 runs from the conserved cysteine through the conserved F or W. D genes are given only for firm matches. Rows give clone size only sometimes, using once, few, many, or a class for an expanded clone.

CDR3 DNA	CDR3 protein	J gene	V gene	D gene	clone size
TGTGCCAGCATCCCCGAGGGAGTTTCTGGGGCCAACGTCCTGACTTTC	CASIPEGVSGANVLTF	TRBJ2-6	TRBV9	.	.
TGTGCCAGCACTCCGGGGTCCCAGCAGTTCTTC	CASTPGSQQFF	TRBJ2-1	TRBV21-1	.	once
TGTGCCAGCAGAGTAGAGATAGTAGATGGGGCCACTGAAGCTTTCTTT	CASRVEIVDGATEAFF	TRBJ1-1	TRBV2	.	.
TGTGCCAGCAGTTGGGACTTGCGGCAGCCCCAGCATTTT	CASSWDLRQPQHF	TRBJ1-5	TRBV6-6	.	.
TGTGCCAGCAGCTTAGTGGAGCAAGAGACCCAGTACTTC	CASSLVEQETQYF	TRBJ2-5	TRBV7-3	.	.
TGTGCCAGCAGCCCCCGACTAGCGGGAGGGCCGAACACCGGGGAGCTGTTTTTT	CASSPRLAGGPNTGELFF	TRBJ2-2	TRBV7-9	TRBD2	.
TGTGCCAGCAGTGGTTCAGTAGGCGGCGTGCAGTACTTC	CASSGSVGGVQYF	TRBJ2-7	TRBV2	.	.
TGCGCCAGCAGCACGGGGAGTAACTATGGCTACACCTTC	CASSTGSNYGYTF	TRBJ1-2	TRBV5-1	.	.
TGTGCCAGCAGTTACTCGGGGGGGCAGGTGGGAGGCTACACCTTC	CASSYSGGQVGGYTF	TRBJ1-2	TRBV6-5	.	.
TGTGCCAGCAGTACCATTCGCGGGGGGGCCGTCGGGGAGCTGTTTTTT	CASSTIRGGAVGELFF	TRBJ2-2	TRBV2	TRBD2	.
TGTGCCAGCAGCTCCGGGACTAGCGGACCCACCGGGGAGCTGTTTTTT	CASSSGTSGPTGELFF	TRBJ2-2	TRBV5-4	TRBD2	.
TGTGCCAGCAGGTGGGCCTCTAGCGGCTACACCTTC	CASRWASSGYTF	TRBJ1-2	TRBV12-3/TRBV12-4	.	.
TGTGCCAGTAGTCCCGCAGGGGCGGGTCTCTTGCCCCAGCATTTT	CASSPAGAGLLPQHF	TRBJ1-5	TRBV19	.	.
TGTGCCAGCAGCGCAGGAAACCAGGGGACTGAAGCTTTCTTT	CASSAGNQGTEAFF	TRBJ1-1	TRBV9	.	few
TGTGCCAGCAGTTTAAGGCAGTCCACAGATACGCAGTATTTT	CASSLRQSTDTQYF	TRBJ2-3	TRBV28	.	few
TGTGCCAGCAGTCGACTCGGGACATCGGACATTCAGTACTTC	CASSRLGTSDIQYF	TRBJ2-4	TRBV27	.	.
TGTGCCAGCAGTTTGGGGGAGGGCTACACCTTC	CASSLGEGYTF	TRBJ1-2	TRBV28	.	.
TGTGCCAGCAGCTTAGGCGTGGGCCCGAACTATGGCTACACCTTC	CASSLGVGPNYGYTF	TRBJ1-2	TRBV7-3	.	.
TGTGCCAGCAGCGTCGGTAGGTTCAATGAGCAGTTCTTC	CASSVGRFNEQFF	TRBJ2-1	TRBV7-9	.	.
TGTGCCTGGATCAGGGGGCGGACCGGGGAGCTGTTTTTT	CAWIRGRTGELFF	TRBJ2-2	TRBV30	TRBD1	few
TGTGCCAGCAGCCCATCGGGACAGGGTAGCAATCAGCCCCAGCATTTT	CASSPSGQGSNQPQHF	TRBJ1-5	TRBV3-1/TRBV3-2	TRBD1	.
TGTGCCAGCAACGGGGCGGGCTATGGCTACACCTTC	CASNGAGYGYTF	TRBJ1-2	TRBV28	.	.
TGTGCCAGCAGCTTTAGGGACAGATATAATTCACCCCTCCACTTT	CASSFRDRYNSPLHF	TRBJ1-6	TRBV7-2	TRBD1	.
TGCGCCAGCAGCTGGGAGGGCGGTCAAGGAACCTATGGCTACACCTTC	CASSWEGGQGTYGYTF	TRBJ1-2	TRBV5-1	.	.
TGTGCCAGCAGTTACTCGGGGGACAGGCCCCAAGAGACCCAGTACTTC	CASSYSGDRPQETQYF	TRBJ2-5	TRBV6-2/TRBV6-3	TRBD1	.
TGTGCCAGCAGCTTAAATCCGGGCCCTTCCTACGAGCAGTACTTC	CASSLNPGPSYEQYF	TRBJ2-7	TRBV7-3	.	.
TGTGCCAGCAGCCCGGGAAGCGTGGGGGGCTACACCTTC	CASSPGSVGGYTF	TRBJ1-2	TRBV6-5	.	.
TGTGCCAGCAGCCAAGATTGGACCGGGGAGCTGTTTTTT	CASSQDWTGELFF	TRBJ2-2	TRBV3-1/TRBV3-2	.	many
TGCGCCAGCTCCCGAACCGGAGGAACCGGGACAGGGGTTACCGGGGAGCTGTTTTTT	CASSRTGGTGTGVTGELFF	TRBJ2-2	TRBV5-1	TRBD1	.
TGTGCCAGCAGCTTAGTGGGCCTAAACACTGAAGCTTTCTTT	CASSLVGLNTEAFF	TRBJ1-1	TRBV7-2	.	once
TGTGCCAGTAGTATGGGTAATTTCGGGCTAGCGGGACGCCGGGAAGAGACCCAGTACTTC	CASSMGNFGLAGRREETQYF	TRBJ2-5	TRBV19	TRBD2	.
TGTGCCAGCATCCCCGGGACAGGGGGTGGGGGCTACACCTTC	CASIPGTGGGGYTF	TRBJ1-2	TRBV6-5	TRBD1	.
TGTGCCACCAGTGATTGGACTAGCGGGAGTACCTGGGAGCAGTTCTTC	CATSDWTSGSTWEQFF	TRBJ2-1	TRBV24-1	TRBD2	.
TGTGCCACCAGCAGAGATCTGGGCCCGACAGTAGAGTATTTT	CATSRDLGPTVEYF	TRBJ1-3	TRBV15	.	.
TGTGCCAGCAGCTTAGCCGGAAACACCATATATTTT	CASSLAGNTIYF	TRBJ1-3	TRBV7-9	.	.
TGTGCCAGCAGCCAGGGTCGGCAGCCCCAGCATTTT	CASSQGRQPQHF	TRBJ1-5	TRBV6-2/TRBV6-3	.	.
TGTGCCAGCAGCACTCCTGAAAGTGGAAGGCTGAACACTGAAGCTTTCTTT	CASSTPESGRLNTEAFF	TRBJ1-1	TRBV7-9	.	.
TGTGCCAGCAGTTACGGGGGCCTAAGGTACTATGGCTACACCTTC	CASSYGGLRYYGYTF	TRBJ1-2	TRBV6-2/TRBV6-3	.	.
TGTGCCAGCAGCTCGACAGGCTACGAGCAGTACTTC	CASSSTGYEQYF	TRBJ2-7	TRBV11-2	.	.
TGTGCCAGCAGCTTAGCTGGGACAGGGGACGAGCAGTACTTC	CASSLAGTGDEQYF	TRBJ2-7	TRBV7-9	TRBD1	once
TGTGCCAGCAGCCCAGGGGTGGGTGAAAAACTGTTTTTT	CASSPGVGEKLFF	TRBJ1-4	TRBV7-9	.	.
TGCGCCAGCACCAGGGACCGCTCCTCTGGAAACACCATATATTTT	CASTRDRSSGNTIYF	TRBJ1-3	TRBV10-1	.	.
TGTGCCAGCAGTTTTTCGAGCTCTGGAAACACCATATATTTT	CASSFSSSGNTIYF	TRBJ1-3	TRBV28	.	.
TGTGCCAGCAGCCAAGTCGGCACTGAAGCTTTCTTT	CASSQVGTEAFF	TRBJ1-1	TRBV3-1/TRBV3-2	.	.
TGTGCCAGCAGTCCATGGACAGCCACGGAGACCCAGTACTTC	CASSPWTATETQYF	TRBJ2-5	TRBV27	.	.
TGTGCCAGTAGTATCAGAGATACGCAGTATTTT	CASSIRDTQYF	TRBJ2-3	TRBV19	.	.
TGTGCCACCAGCAGGTGGGCCTCCGAAAACTATGGCTACACCTTC	CATSRWASENYGYTF	TRBJ1-2	TRBV15	.	.
TGTGCCAGCCGCCAGGGAGATTCAACTAATGAAAAACTGTTTTTT	CASRQGDSTNEKLFF	TRBJ1-4	TRBV14	.	.
TGTGTCAGCCGAGTGAACACTGAAGCTTTCTTT	CVSRVNTEAFF	TRBJ1-1	TRBV25-1	.	.
TGTGCCAGCAGCTCCCGGACGAACACCGGGGAGCTGTTTTTT	CASSSRTNTGELFF	TRBJ2-2	TRBV7-9	.	.
TGTGCCAGTAGTACAGGGTCCTACGAAAAACTGTTTTTT	CASSTGSYEKLFF	TRBJ1-4	TRBV19	.	.
TGTGCCAGTAGTATAGGCGGGGGTGGCAAAAACATTCAGTACTTC	CASSIGGGGKNIQYF	TRBJ2-4	TRBV19	TRBD2	.
TGTGCCAGTAGTAAAACTAGCCCCTCCTACAATGAGCAGTTCTTC	CASSKTSPSYNEQFF	TRBJ2-1	TRBV19	.	.
TGCGCCAGCAGCTTGGAAAGTGATACGCAGTATTTT	CASSLESDTQYF	TRBJ2-3	TRBV5-1	.	.
TGTGCCAGCAGCCGGGGGAGAGATCAGCCCCAGCATTTT	CASSRGRDQPQHF	TRBJ1-5	TRBV4-2	.	.
TGTGCCAGCAGGAGCTTACAGAACACTGAAGCTTTCTTT	CASRSLQNTEAFF	TRBJ1-1	TRBV6-5	.	.
TGTGCCAGCTCACCGGTTTCAGCGGGAGATACGCAGTATTTT	CASSPVSAGDTQYF	TRBJ2-3	TRBV18	.	.
TGTGCCAGCAGCCAAGATGGAGGGGAATATGGCTACACCTTC	CASSQDGGEYGYTF	TRBJ1-2	TRBV3-1/TRBV3-2	.	.
TGTGCCAGCAGCACCGCGAGGGCGATTAACACCGGGGAGCTGTTTTTT	CASSTARAINTGELFF	TRBJ2-2	TRBV5-4	.	.
TGCGCCAGCACGCGAGGGGCACAACCCAATGAAAAACTGTTTTTT	CASTRGAQPNEKLFF	TRBJ1-4	TRBV5-1	.	once